The following is a T cell receptor beta chain sequence with its context. V was shortened by 7 bases and J by 4 bases, with 20 bases between the two germline ends. The CDR3 length is 16 residues. This specimen belongs to a study of Ad26.COV2.S vaccination and SARS-CoV-2 variants. Treatment of the sample: around 19 received Ad26.COV2.S at low or high dose, single or two shots; about 5 received placebo; per-sample allocation not given. The study sampled participants on day 63 after the first vaccine or placebo injection. The repertoire was sequenced with immunoSEQ multiplex PCR; TCRdb's copy has only in-frame clones and lacks some. The sample has about 260,000 clones, approximately 88% seen once; the top ten hold roughly 3%.

This sample comprised peripheral blood, obtained in a trial of Ad26.COV2.S vaccine versus placebo. This chain joins TRBV23-1 and TRBJ1-5, with D unclear. TRBV23-1 is flagged as an ORF with uncertain function. The clonotype comes from a person aged 18-65 years who received the Ad26.COV2.S COVID-19 vaccine or a placebo. The DNA of the CDR3 is TGCGCCAGCACTCCGCTTTCCTGGGCTCAGAATCAGCCCCAGCATTTT. Translated, it gives CASTPLSWAQNQPQHF.